The source of this T cell receptor beta chain is a study of blood T cell repertoires in COVID-19. About the research overall: The samples span acute and convalescent COVID-19 from the United States, Italy and Spain. In each case, the material was cDNA or gDNA derived from T cells, B-cell-depleted T cells, or PBMCs.

In the authors' workflow: From reference gene primer amplification, estimates of nucleated cell counts were derived. The table came from immunoSEQ multiplex PCR; TCRdb's copy has only in-frame clones and leaves some out. The DNA was the basis for D and trimming; V, J and clone size are from that table. The table has 300,000 to 400,000 clones, 65% to 90% seen once. This CDR3 has 12 residues. The sample consisted of peripheral blood. The sequence was collected from a human donor in a cohort sampled during active COVID-19. This chain uses TRBV21-1 with TRBJ1-5; TRBD1 reflects the table's D call only, with no check against the DNA. TRBV21-1 is annotated as a pseudogene. The CDR3 DNA reads TGTGCCAGGACAAAGGGCAATCAGCCCCAGCATTTT. Protein product: CARTKGNQPQHF.